This T cell receptor (beta chain) was captured by sequencing in a study of T cell repertoires in cytomegalovirus infection. Germline V gene data show CDR1 as SEHNR and CDR2 as FQNEAQ (reference sequence). The CDR3 is 15 amino acids. The V gene lost 5 bases and the J gene lost 10 bases, with 18 bases spanning the gap. Using its own MiXCR run on the reads, TCRdb lists one record per CDR3 protein. Of around 180,000 distinct CDR3 sequences listed, 28% are singletons. The genes are TRBV7-9 and TRBJ1-6; D is uncertain. This sequence originates from a human donor in good health (CMV status not recorded). Some clones in this sample may be carry-over from other donors' samples. The sequenced sample consisted of PBMCs. In DNA form, the CDR3 reads TGTGCCAGCAGCCGCGCTTCGAGGATCGAATCACCCCTCCACTTT. Translation: CASSRASRIESPLHF.